This entry features one T cell receptor (beta chain) sequence. Its antigen is unidentified. The data belong to a study of Ad26.COV2.S vaccination and SARS-CoV-2 variants. Study overall: By the intramuscular route, Ad26.COV2.S was given once, or twice 56 days apart.

Study observations and caveats: Measurements of TCR breadth and depth may have given underestimates of the total T cell responses. Considerable breadth of spike-specific CD8+ and CD4+ T cell responses has reportedly been documented following vaccination.

Noted treatment: some 20 received Ad26.COV2.S at low or high dose, single or two shots; 5 received placebo; per-sample allocation not given. On day 63 after the first injection, vaccine and placebo recipients gave samples. Ad26 vector vaccine expressed Wuhan-strain SARS-CoV-2 spike. The CDR3 has 13 amino acids. Germline CDR1 SGHNT, CDR2 YENEEA. Trimming pared 5 bases from V and 4 bases from J, leaving 9 bases between. The assay was immunoSEQ multiplex PCR, and TCRdb's table has in-frame clones only and misses some. Counted here are fewer than 500,000 clones, about 88% occurring once; the ten biggest clones make up around 2.5%.

The source material was peripheral blood, sampled in a trial of Ad26.COV2.S vaccine versus placebo. The TCR sequence derives from a person between 18 and 60 years old who received the Ad26.COV2.S COVID-19 vaccine or a placebo. The rearrangement uses TRBV11-3 and TRBJ1-3, with D uncertain. The CDR3 region is CASSHRGGNTIYF. CDR3 sequence (DNA): TGTGCCAGCAGCCATCGAGGGGGAAACACCATATATTTT.